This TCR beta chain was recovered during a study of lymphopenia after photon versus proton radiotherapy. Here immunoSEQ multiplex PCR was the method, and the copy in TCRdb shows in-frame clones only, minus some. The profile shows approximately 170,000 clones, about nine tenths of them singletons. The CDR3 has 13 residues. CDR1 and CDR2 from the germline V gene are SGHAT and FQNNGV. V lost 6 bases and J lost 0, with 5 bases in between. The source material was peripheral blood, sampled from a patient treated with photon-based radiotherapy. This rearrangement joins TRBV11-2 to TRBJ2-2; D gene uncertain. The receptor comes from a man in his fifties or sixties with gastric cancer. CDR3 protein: CASSISNTGELFF. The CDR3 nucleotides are TGTGCCAGCAGTATCTCGAACACCGGGGAGCTGTTTTTT.